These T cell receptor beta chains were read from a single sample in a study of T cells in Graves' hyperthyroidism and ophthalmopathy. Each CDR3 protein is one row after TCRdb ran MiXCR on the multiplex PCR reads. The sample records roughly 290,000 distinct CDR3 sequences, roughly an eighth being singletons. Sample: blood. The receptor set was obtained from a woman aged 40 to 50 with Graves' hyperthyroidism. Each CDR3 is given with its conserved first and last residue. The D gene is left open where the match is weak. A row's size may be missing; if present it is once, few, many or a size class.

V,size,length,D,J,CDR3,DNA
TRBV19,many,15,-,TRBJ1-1,CASSMGVASSAEAFF,TGTGCCAGTAGTATGGGGGTAGCATCGAGTGCTGAAGCTTTCTTT
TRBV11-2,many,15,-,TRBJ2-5,CASSSQGGISETQYF,TGTGCCAGCAGCTCCCAGGGGGGGATCTCAGAGACCCAGTACTTC
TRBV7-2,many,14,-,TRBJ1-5,CASSLAGVDQPQHF,TGTGCCAGCAGCTTAGCGGGTGTAGATCAGCCCCAGCATTTT
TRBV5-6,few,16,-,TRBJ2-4,CASSFPGQLAKNIQYF,TGTGCCAGCAGCTTCCCGGGACAACTAGCCAAAAACATTCAGTACTTC
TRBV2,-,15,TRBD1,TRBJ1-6,CASSDSGGNNSPLHF,TGTGCCAGCAGTGACTCAGGGGGCAATAATTCACCCCTCCACTTT
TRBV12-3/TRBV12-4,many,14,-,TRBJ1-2,CASSLVRGPDGYTF,TGTGCCAGCAGTTTAGTTCGGGGACCTGATGGCTACACCTTC
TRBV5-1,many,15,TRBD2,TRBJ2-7,CASSLSWGGTYEQYF,TGCGCCAGCAGCTTGAGCTGGGGGGGAACCTACGAGCAGTACTTC
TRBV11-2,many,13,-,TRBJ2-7,CASSLDDSYEQYF,TGTGCCAGCAGCTTAGATGACTCCTACGAGCAGTACTTC
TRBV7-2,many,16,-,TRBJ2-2,CASSLANIRDTGELFF,TGTGCCAGCAGCTTAGCGAACATAAGGGACACCGGGGAGCTGTTTTTT
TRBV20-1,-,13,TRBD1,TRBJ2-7,CSASRDRDYEQYF,TGCAGTGCTAGCCGGGACAGGGACTACGAGCAGTACTTC
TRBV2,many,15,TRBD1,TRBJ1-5,CASSGIGQGRQPQHF,TGTGCCAGCAGCGGAATCGGACAGGGGCGACAGCCCCAGCATTTT
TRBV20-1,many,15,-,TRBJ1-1,CSASRRVSGHPEAFF,TGCAGTGCTAGTCGCAGGGTGTCCGGACACCCTGAAGCTTTCTTT
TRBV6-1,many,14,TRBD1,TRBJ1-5,CASRNGQGGQPQHF,TGTGCCAGCAGAAACGGACAGGGAGGTCAGCCCCAGCATTTT
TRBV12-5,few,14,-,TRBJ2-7,CASGLNRVMCEQYF,TGTGCTAGTGGTTTAAACAGGGTAATGTGCGAGCAGTACTTC
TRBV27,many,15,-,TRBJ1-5,CASSLSWGRDQPQHF,TGTGCCAGCAGTTTATCGTGGGGTCGGGATCAGCCCCAGCATTTT
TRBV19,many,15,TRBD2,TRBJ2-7,CASSNQGTSVYEQYF,TGTGCCAGTAGTAATCAAGGGACTAGCGTCTACGAGCAGTACTTC
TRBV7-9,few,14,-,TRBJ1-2,CASSLGRGAYGYTF,TGTGCCAGCAGCTTAGGGAGGGGAGCATATGGCTACACCTTC
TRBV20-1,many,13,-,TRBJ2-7,CSASLDHPYEQYF,TGCAGTGCTAGTTTGGACCATCCCTACGAGCAGTACTTC
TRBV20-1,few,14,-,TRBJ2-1,CSARYGNSYNEQFF,TGCAGTGCTAGATACGGGAATTCCTACAATGAGCAGTTCTTC
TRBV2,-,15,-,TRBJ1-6,CASSQAERYNSPLHF,TGTGCCAGCAGTCAAGCCGAGAGATATAATTCACCCCTCCACTTT
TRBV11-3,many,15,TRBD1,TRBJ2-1,CASSARDRGDNEQFF,TGTGCCAGCAGCGCCCGGGACAGGGGCGACAATGAGCAGTTCTTC
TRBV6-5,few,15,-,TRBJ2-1,CASSYSSGLGNGQFF,TGTGCCAGCAGTTACTCGTCGGGTCTGGGCAATGGGCAGTTCTTC
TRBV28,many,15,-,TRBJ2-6,CASSLPTGQANVLTF,TGTGCCAGCAGTCTCCCGACTGGACAAGCCAACGTCCTGACTTTC
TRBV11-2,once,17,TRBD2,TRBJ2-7,CASSQSTRTSGTYEQYF,TGTGCCAGCAGCCAAAGCACCAGGACTAGCGGTACCTACGAGCAGTACTTC
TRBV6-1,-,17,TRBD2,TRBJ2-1,CATTLTSLAVPYNEQFF,TGTGCCACCACCCTAACCTCACTAGCGGTACCCTACAATGAGCAGTTCTTC
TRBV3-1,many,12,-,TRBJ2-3,CASSSTADTQYF,TGTGCCAGCAGCTCAACCGCAGATACGCAGTATTTT
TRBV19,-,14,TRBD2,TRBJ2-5,CASSRTSGEETQYF,TGTGCCAGTAGTAGGACTAGCGGAGAAGAGACCCAGTACTTC